This TCR beta chain was observed in a study of OX40 agonist ivuxolimab in advanced cancers. As for the study in general: Eligibility admitted prior anti-PD-1, anti-PD-L1 or anti-CTLA-4 therapy; about 40% had some.

Using immunoSEQ multiplex PCR, the repertoire was profiled, and TCRdb retains in-frame clones only, with some absent. The table has 99,000 or so clones, 70% to 85% seen once; the top ten hold less than 5.5%. This CDR3 is built from 15 residues. CDR1 and CDR2 from the germline V gene are MNHNY and SVGAGI (reference sequence). Trimming shortened V by 6 bases and J by 2 bases, and 15 bases separated the two germline ends. Sequenced here: CD4+ or CD8+ T cells sorted from blood, sampled in a trial of the OX40 agonist ivuxolimab. J is TRBJ2-3 and V is TRBV6-6; D unresolved. This receptor was taken from an adult with an advanced solid tumor such as melanoma, head and neck, liver or kidney cancer. In DNA, the CDR3 is TGTGCCAGCAGGCTGGCGGACGGGTTCACAGATACGCAGTATTTT. The encoded protein is CASRLADGFTDTQYF.